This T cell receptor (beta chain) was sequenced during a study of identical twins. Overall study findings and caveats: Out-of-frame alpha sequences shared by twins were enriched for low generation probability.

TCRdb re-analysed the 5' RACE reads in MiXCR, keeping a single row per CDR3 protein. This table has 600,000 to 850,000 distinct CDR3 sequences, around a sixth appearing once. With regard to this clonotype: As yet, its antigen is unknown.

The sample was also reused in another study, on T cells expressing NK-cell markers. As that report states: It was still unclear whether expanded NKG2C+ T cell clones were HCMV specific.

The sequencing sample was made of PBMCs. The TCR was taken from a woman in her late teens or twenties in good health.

For the CDR3, the DNA is TGTGCCAGCAGCTTGGCTAGCGGCCACCAAGAGACCCAGTACTTC. Its protein is CASSLASGHQETQYF. V gene TRBV7-9 combines with J gene TRBJ2-5, with TRBD2 matching over 7 bases. Germline V CDR1 and CDR2: SEHNR, FQNEAQ (reference sequence). J gave up 0 bases and V 3 bases, and 4 bases lay outside the gene matches. The CDR3 is 15 amino acids.